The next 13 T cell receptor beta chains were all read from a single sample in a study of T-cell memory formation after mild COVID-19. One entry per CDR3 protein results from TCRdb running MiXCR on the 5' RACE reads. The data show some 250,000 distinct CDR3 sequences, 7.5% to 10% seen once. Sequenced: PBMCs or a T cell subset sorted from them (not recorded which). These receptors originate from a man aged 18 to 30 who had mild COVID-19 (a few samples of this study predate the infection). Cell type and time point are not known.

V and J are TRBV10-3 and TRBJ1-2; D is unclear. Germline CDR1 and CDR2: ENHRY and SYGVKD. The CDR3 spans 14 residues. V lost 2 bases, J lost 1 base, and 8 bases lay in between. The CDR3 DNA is TGTGCCATCAGTGAGGTACAAGATAACTATGGCTACACCTTC. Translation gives CAISEVQDNYGYTF.

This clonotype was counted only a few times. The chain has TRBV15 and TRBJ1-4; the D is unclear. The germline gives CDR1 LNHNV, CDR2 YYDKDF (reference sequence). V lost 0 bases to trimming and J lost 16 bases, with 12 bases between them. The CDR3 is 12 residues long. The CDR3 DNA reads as TGTGCCACCAGCAGAGATACCGGGCCCCGGTTTTTT. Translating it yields CATSRDTGPRFF.

As DNA, the CDR3 is TGTGCCAGCAGCCTCTCTAGCGGGCTCACCTACGAGCAGTACTTC. Protein: CASSLSSGLTYEQYF. The chain combines TRBV7-9 with TRBJ2-7; the match to TRBD2 covers 8 bases. The V and J ends lost 5 bases and 2 bases, in that order; junction bases with no gene match: 8. CDR3 length equals 15 residues. CDR1 and CDR2 (germline): SEHNR, FQNEAQ (reference sequence).

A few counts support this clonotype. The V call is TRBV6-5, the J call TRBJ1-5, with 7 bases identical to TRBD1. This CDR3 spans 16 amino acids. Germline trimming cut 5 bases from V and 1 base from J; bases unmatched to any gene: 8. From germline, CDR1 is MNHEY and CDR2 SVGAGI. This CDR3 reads CASSLTQGQSNQPQHF. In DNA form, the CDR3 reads TGTGCCAGCAGTCTAACACAGGGGCAGAGCAATCAGCCCCAGCATTTT.

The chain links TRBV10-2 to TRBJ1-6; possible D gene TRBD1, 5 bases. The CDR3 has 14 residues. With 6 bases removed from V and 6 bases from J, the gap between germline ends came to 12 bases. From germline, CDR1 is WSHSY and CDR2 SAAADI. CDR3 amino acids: CASSVRGTNSPLHF. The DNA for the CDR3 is TGCGCCAGCAGCGTCCGGGGGACTAATTCACCCCTCCACTTT.

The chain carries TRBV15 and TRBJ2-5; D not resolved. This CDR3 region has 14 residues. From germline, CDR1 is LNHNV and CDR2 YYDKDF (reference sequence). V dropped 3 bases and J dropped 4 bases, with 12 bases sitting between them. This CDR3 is CATSRALSPETQYF. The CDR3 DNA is TGTGCCACCAGCAGGGCATTATCCCCAGAGACCCAGTACTTC.

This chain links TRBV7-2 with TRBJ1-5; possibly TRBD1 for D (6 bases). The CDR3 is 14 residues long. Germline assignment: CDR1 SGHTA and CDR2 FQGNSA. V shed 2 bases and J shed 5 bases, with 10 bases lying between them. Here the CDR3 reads CASSLTGFHQPQHF. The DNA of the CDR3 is TGTGCCAGCAGCTTAACAGGGTTTCATCAGCCCCAGCATTTT.

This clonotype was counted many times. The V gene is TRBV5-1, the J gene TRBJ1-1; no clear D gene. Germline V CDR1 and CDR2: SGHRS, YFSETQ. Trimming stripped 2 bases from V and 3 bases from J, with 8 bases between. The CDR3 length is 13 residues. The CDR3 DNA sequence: TGCGCCAGCAGCTTCTCCGAGTACACTGAAGCTTTCTTT. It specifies CASSFSEYTEAFF. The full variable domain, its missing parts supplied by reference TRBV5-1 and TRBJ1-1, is KAGVTQTPRYLIKTRGQQVTLSCSPISGHRSVSWYQQTPGQGLQFLFEYFSETQRNKGNFPGRFSGRQFSNSRSEMNVSTLELGDSALYLCASSFSEYTEAFFGQGTRLTVV.

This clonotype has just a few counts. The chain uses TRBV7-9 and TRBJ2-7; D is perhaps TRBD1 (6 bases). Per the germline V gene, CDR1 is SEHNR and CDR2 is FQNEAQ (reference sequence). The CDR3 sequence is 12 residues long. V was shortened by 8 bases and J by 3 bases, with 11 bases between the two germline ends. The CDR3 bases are TGTGCCAGCGGCGGACAGAACTACGAGCAGTACGTC. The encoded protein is CASGGQNYEQYV.

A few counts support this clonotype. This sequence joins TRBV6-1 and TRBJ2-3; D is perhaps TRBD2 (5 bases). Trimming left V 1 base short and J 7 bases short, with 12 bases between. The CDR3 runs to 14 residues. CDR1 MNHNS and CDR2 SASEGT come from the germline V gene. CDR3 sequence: CASSEVGGFNTQYF. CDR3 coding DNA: TGTGCCAGCAGTGAAGTTGGAGGCTTCAATACGCAGTATTTT.

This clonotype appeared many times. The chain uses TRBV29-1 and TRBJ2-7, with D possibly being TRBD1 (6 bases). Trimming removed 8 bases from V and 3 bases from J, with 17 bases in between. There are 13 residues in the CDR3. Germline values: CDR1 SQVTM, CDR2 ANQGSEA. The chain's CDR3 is CSTGTPMIYEQYV. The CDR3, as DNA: TGCAGCACCGGGACACCGATGATCTACGAGCAGTACGTC.

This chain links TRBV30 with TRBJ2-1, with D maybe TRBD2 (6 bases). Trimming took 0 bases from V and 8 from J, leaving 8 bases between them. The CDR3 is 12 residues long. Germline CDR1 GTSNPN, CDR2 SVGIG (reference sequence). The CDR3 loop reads CAWSVWGDEQFF. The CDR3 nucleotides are TGTGCCTGGAGTGTATGGGGGGATGAGCAGTTCTTC.

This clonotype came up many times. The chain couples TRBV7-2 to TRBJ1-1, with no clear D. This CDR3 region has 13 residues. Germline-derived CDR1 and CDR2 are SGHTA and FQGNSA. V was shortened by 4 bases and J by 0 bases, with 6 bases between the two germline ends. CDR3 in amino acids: CASSSPMNTEAFF. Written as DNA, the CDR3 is TGTGCCAGCAGCTCACCAATGAACACTGAAGCTTTCTTT.